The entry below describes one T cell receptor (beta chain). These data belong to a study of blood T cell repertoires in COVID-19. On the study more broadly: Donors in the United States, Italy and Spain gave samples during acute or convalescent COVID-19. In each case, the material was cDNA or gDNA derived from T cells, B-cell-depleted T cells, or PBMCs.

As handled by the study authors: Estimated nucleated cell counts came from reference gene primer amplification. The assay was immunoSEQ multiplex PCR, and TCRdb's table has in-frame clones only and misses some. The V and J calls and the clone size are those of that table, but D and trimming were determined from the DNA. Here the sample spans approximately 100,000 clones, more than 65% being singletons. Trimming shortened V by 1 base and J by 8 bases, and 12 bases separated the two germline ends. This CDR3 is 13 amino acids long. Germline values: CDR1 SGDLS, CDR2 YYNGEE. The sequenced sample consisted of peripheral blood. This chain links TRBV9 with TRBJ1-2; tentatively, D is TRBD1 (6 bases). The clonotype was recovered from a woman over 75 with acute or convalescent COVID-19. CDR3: CASSVIPGEGYTF. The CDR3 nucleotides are TGTGCCAGCAGCGTAATCCCAGGGGAAGGCTACACCTTC.